Sequencing of this TCR beta chain was carried out in a study of shared clonotypes between healthy human individuals (dated by TCRdb to 2020 to 2021). For the wider study: A couple of women and three men aged 18 to 49 years were included in the cohort. Each donor's leukapheresis produced roughly between roughly 0.85 and 10 billion PBMCs. For each donor, CD4 naive and CD4 memory were each given three plates, CD8 naive was given two plates, and CD8 memory was given one plate. Different laboratories and diverse techniques were used to prepare libraries and sequence TCR repertoires, to increase sequencing depth and limit assay-specific biases. Blood TCR repertoires of five healthy adults were deeply sequenced to estimate repertoire size and the extent of clonotype sharing between individuals.

A word on this clone: Its antigen is unknown. No base-level quality is on record; no much larger clone is a single base apart.

V loses 6 bases at its end and J loses 4 bases; junction bases beyond the gene matches: 2. According to the germline V gene, CDR1 reads ENHRY and CDR2 reads SYGVKD. The CDR3 starts with the cysteine, ends with the phenylalanine, and has 15 residues. Of the read, only the CDR3 DNA is kept; its 45 bases are in frame from base 1. TCR CDR3 regions were amplified from genomic DNA by multiplex PCR using the deep immunoSEQ assay. Extracted genomic DNA from each cell subset was spread evenly across all wells of several immunoSEQ 96-well plates, with each plate serving as a replicate. Each replicate PCR for sorted subsets received roughly 0.2 ug genomic DNA, equal to roughly 30,000 T cell genomes. Purified libraries were measured with a Qubit 3.0 fluorometer, size-checked on a Bioanalyzer 2100, and measured again with the KAPA Library Quantification kit. Every immunoSEQ 96-well plate was sequenced on a dedicated single-read 150-cycle Illumina NextSeq 550 flow cell. From the authors' description of their analysis: Because only junctional sequences without quality scores were contained in the immunoSEQ output, filtering matching that applied to full-length reads could not be performed. Sequences were annotated with PyIR, a Python wrapper for IgBLAST v1.9, and V/J genes and CDR3 were assigned using IMGT germline references. Reads were removed for weak V/J assignments (E-value above 1e-6), missing CDR3, stop codons, out-of-frame junctions, or ambiguous translated residues. V3J clonotypes were defined as sequences sharing an identical inferred V gene, J gene, and CDR3 amino acid sequence. Percentage overlap between repertoires was computed as shared unique clonotypes divided by the size of the smaller repertoire. Repertoire richness was assessed with RTK rarefaction, the Chao1 estimator, and Recon v2.1 estimates of unobserved clonotypes. Generation probabilities for all TCRbeta clonotypes obtained by the gDNA method from a handful of donors were computed using OLGA. TCRdb retrieved this table from immuneACCESS and kept in-frame rearrangements only. Not all clones are present; in checked studies, unresolved V genes account for under half, and no reason is known for the remainder. V, J and clone size derive from that table, while D and trimming were established from the DNA sequence. Recorded for this sample are over a million clones; more than 95% of them occurred a single time. Over 1% of the sample is held by the ten biggest clonotypes.

The paper as a whole reports these results and caveats: The small number of donors limited the genetic and exposure-history diversity represented. Clonotypes shared by all four sorted-subset donors showed higher generation probabilities than non-shared clonotypes. Based on pairwise subsampling, the degree of clonotype sharing among donors was expected to be affected by sequencing depth. Sampling was limited to blood, and TCR repertoires in tissue likely differ from TCR repertoires in blood. Approximately 5% of naive CD4, 3.5% of naive CD8, 2% to 2.5% of memory CD4, and about 0.4% of memory CD8 clonotypes were shared across several donors. Naive subsets generally had larger estimated clonotype richness than memory subsets did. Even with the large sequencing depth, rarefaction of the sorted-subset datasets indicated that sequencing was incomplete.

The donors were healthy, HIV-negative adults who had no recently reported acute infections or vaccinations. Only Caucasian adults living in Nashville, Tennessee, USA were represented among the donors. CD4+ T cells were enriched through magnetic negative selection, after which naive cells were positively selected on CD45RA and the remaining negative fraction served as the memory subset. Blood was obtained by leukapheresis, after which PBMCs were separated by Ficoll-Histopaque density gradient centrifugation and cryopreserved in liquid nitrogen vapor phase. Analytical flow cytometry was used to check the purity and quantity of each magnetically sorted T cell population. Each sorted fraction had its genomic DNA isolated and then quantified by UV absorbance on a Nanodrop 2000c.

Rearrangement joined TRBV10-3 to TRBJ2-2; 13 nucleotides in the junction match TRBD2. The sequenced material came from naive CD4+ T cells sorted from blood. Reading the label with the study, this specimen's cell subset or site is: CD45RA+ positively selected. The origin of this receptor is a man in his thirties or forties in good health. The CDR3 has the sequence CAIRLAGGPTGELFF. The base sequence is TGTGCCATCAGACTAGCGGGAGGGCCCACCGGGGAGCTGTTTTTT.